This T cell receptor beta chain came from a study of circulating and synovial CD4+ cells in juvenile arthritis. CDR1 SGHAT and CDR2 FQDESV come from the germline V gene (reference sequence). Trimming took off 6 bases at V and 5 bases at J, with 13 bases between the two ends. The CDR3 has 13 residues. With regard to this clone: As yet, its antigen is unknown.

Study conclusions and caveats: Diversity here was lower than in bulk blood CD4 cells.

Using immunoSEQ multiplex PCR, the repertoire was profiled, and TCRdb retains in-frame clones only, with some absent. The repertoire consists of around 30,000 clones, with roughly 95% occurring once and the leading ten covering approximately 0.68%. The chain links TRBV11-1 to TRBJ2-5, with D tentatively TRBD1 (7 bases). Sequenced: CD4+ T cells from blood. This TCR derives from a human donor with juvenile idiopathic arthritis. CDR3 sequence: CASSFPGGETQYF. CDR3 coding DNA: TGTGCCAGCAGTTTCCCAGGGGGGGAGACCCAGTACTTC.